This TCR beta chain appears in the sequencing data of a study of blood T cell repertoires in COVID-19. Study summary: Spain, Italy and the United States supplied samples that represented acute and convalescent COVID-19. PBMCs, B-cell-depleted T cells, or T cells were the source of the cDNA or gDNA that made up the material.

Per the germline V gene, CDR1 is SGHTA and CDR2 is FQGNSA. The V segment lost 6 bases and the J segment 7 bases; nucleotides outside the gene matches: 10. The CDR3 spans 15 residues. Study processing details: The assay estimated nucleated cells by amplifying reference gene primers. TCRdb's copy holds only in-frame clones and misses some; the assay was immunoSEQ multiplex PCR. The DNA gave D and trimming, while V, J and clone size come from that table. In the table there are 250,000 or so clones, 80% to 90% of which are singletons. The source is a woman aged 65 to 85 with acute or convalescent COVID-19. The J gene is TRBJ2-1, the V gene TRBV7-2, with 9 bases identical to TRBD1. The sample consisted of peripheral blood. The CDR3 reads CASRATGGGINEQFF. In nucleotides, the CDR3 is TGTGCCAGCAGGGCAACAGGGGGCGGCATTAATGAGCAGTTCTTC.